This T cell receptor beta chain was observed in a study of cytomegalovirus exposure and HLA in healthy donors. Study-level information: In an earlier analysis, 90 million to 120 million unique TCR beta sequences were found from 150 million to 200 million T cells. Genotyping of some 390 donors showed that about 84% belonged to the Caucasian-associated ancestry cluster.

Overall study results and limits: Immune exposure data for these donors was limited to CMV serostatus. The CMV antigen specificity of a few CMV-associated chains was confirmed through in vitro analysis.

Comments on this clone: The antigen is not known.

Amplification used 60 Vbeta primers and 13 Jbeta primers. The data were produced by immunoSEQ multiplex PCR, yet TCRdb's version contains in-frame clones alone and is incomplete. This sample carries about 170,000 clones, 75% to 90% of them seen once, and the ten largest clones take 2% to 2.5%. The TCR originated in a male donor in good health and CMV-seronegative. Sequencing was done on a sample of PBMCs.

The CDR3 region has the DNA TGTGCCACCGGACAGGGGGCTAGCACAGATACGCAGTATTTT. It codes for CATGQGASTDTQYF. The chain is built from TRBV7-8 and TRBJ2-3; TRBD1 agrees at 11 bases. The trim removed 10 bases at V and 0 bases at J, leaving 3 bases unmatched. There are 14 residues in the CDR3. Per germline, CDR1 SGHVS and CDR2 FQNEAQ. The whole variable domain, filled in from reference TRBV7-8 and TRBJ2-3, reads GAGVSQSPRYKVAKRGQDVALRCDPISGHVSLFWYQQALGQGPEFLTYFQNEAQLDKSGLPSDRFFAERPEGSVSTLKIQRTQQEDSAVYLCATGQGASTDTQYFGPGTRLTVL.